The present TCR beta chain was sequenced within a study of cytomegalovirus exposure and HLA in healthy donors. Study outcomes and limitations: As was reported, the classifier diagnosed cytomegalovirus status with high specificity and sensitivity.

The V gene lost 2 bases and the J gene lost 0 bases, with 10 bases spanning the gap. The CDR3 covers 16 residues. This PCR relied on a set of 60 Vbeta primers and 13 Jbeta primers. Clones were read by immunoSEQ multiplex PCR, and TCRdb kept only the in-frame ones, dropping some. This sample has roughly 100,000 clones, with just under 75% found just once. Concerning this clone: No antigen is known for it.

This receptor was obtained from a man over 45 in good health and CMV-seropositive. Sequencing was done on a sample of PBMCs. V usage is TRBV6-7 and J usage is TRBJ2-2; perhaps TRBD1 as D (6 bases). TRBV6-7 is noted as an ORF with a role that remains uncertain. The CDR3 bases are TGTGCCAGCAGTTACACCGGGACACCGAACACCGGGGAGCTGTTTTTT. Amino acid sequence: CASSYTGTPNTGELFF.